The entry that follows covers one T cell receptor beta chain sequence. The data stem from a study of blood T cells in healthy people across ages. The CDR3 loop spans 15 amino acids. The V gene's germline CDR1 is ENHRY and CDR2 SYGVKD. V shed 4 bases and J 3 bases; nucleotides not matched to a gene: 5. Next came a second PCR, run for about 7 to 12 cycles, which used a sample-barcoded 5' primer along with a J-beta primer mix. A single record per CDR3 protein comes from TCRdb applying MiXCR to the 5' RACE reads. This sample has some 1.6 million distinct CDR3 sequences; almost 35% occur once, and the top ten carry roughly 10%.

V usage is TRBV10-3 and J usage is TRBJ2-2; 7 positions match TRBD1. This clonotype was sampled from a woman aged 30 to 39 in good health. The sequencing sample was made of blood. Here the CDR3 DNA reads TGTGCCATCAGTGTTACCGGGACAGACACCGGGGAGCTGTTTTTT. This sequence encodes CAISVTGTDTGELFF.